Following are 20 T cell receptor beta chains from one sample sequenced in a study of T cells in Graves' hyperthyroidism and ophthalmopathy. Amplification of TCR beta CDR3 regions used RNA as the template. The HTBI primer set drove a first-round RT-PCR of the TCR CDR3. TCRdb fed the multiplex PCR reads into MiXCR, producing one record per CDR3 protein. This table has a few hundred thousand distinct CDR3 sequences, about a sixth appearing once. Sample: blood. The receptor source for this set is a woman aged 40 to 49 with Graves' ophthalmopathy.

This clonotype was found many times. The genes are TRBV29-1 and TRBJ2-7; a weak D match, TRBD2 (6 bases). The CDR3 has 12 residues. Germline values: CDR1 SQVTM, CDR2 ANQGSEA. The V end was cut by 7 bases, the J end by 2 bases, with 12 bases between. The DNA for the CDR3 is TGCAGCGCCCTAGGGGAGGCCTACGAGCAGTACTTC. It is translated as CSALGEAYEQYF.

This clonotype was counted many times. The chain is built from TRBV19 and TRBJ2-7; 8 nucleotides match TRBD1. Trimming at V came to 9 bases and at J to 2 bases, leaving 3 bases not matched to a gene. Germline loops: CDR1 LNHDA, CDR2 SQIVND (reference sequence). The CDR3 runs 12 residues. The CDR3 bases are TGTGCCAGCCCGGACAGGGCCTACGAGCAGTACTTC. Translation gives CASPDRAYEQYF.

There are many counts of this clonotype. Mismatch with germline at one junction end may stem from a read error. The V and J genes are TRBV7-8 and TRBJ2-5, with TRBD2 identical over 8 bases. Germline V gene sequence: CDR1 SGHVS, CDR2 FQNEAQ. The CDR3 has 13 amino acids. The CDR3 reads CASSSRREGPLHF. For the CDR3, the DNA is TGTGCCAGCAGCTCACGCCGGGAGGGACCCCTCCACTTC.

At least ten counts were recorded for this clonotype. V usage is TRBV12-3 or TRBV12-4 and J usage is TRBJ1-1; D gene ambiguous. V was shortened by 3 bases and J by 0 bases, with 8 bases between the two germline ends. This CDR3 is built from 14 residues. Written as DNA, the CDR3 is TGTGCCAGCAGTTTGGCCAGCATGAACACTGAAGCTTTCTTT. Translation gives CASSLASMNTEAFF.

This clonotype was observed at least ten times. The chain has TRBV28 and TRBJ2-7, with 7 bases identical to TRBD2. Germline V gene data show CDR1 as MDHEN and CDR2 as SYDVKM. This CDR3 has 15 residues. V shed 2 bases and J 3 bases; nucleotides not matched to a gene: 7. The CDR3 DNA follows: TGTGCCAGCAGTTTACAGCGGGAACTCCTCTACGAGCAGTACTTC. This codes for CASSLQRELLYEQYF.

This clonotype was counted a few times. The chain has TRBV6-1 and TRBJ1-1; D is ambiguous. The V end was cut by 4 bases, the J end by 4 bases, with 16 bases between. The CDR3 extends over 15 amino acids. The germline gives CDR1 MNHNS, CDR2 SASEGT. CDR3 coding DNA: TGTGCCAGCAGTGGGAACGGAGCCTATAGCACTGAAGCTTTCTTT. It translates to CASSGNGAYSTEAFF.

This clonotype was counted at least ten times. The chain joins TRBV27 to TRBJ1-2, with D uncertain. The CDR3 loop spans 11 amino acids. Trimming stripped 0 bases from V and 8 bases from J, with 4 bases between. Looked up from germline, CDR1 is MNHEY and CDR2 is SMNVEV (reference sequence). The CDR3 loop is CASSLSRGYTF. For the CDR3, the DNA is TGTGCCAGCAGTTTATCCCGAGGCTACACCTTC.

The chain employs TRBV6-2 or TRBV6-3 and TRBJ2-5; D possibly corresponds to TRBD2 (5 bases). Germline V gene data show CDR1 as MNHEY and CDR2 as SVGEGT. The CDR3 covers 14 residues. The V gene lost 4 bases and the J gene lost 2 bases, with 11 bases spanning the gap. CDR3 bases: TGTGCCAGCAGTTTCTATAGCGAGCAAGAGACCCAGTACTTC. Amino acids: CASSFYSEQETQYF.

The rearrangement links TRBV4-1 to TRBJ2-7; D remains ambiguous. Trimming took 0 bases from V and 8 from J, leaving 5 bases between them. Germline V gene data show CDR1 as MGHRA and CDR2 as YSYEKL. The CDR3 sequence is 11 residues long. CDR3 in amino acids: CASSQEGKQYF. CDR3 DNA sequence: TGCGCCAGCAGCCAAGAAGGAAAGCAGTACTTC.

This clonotype was observed at least ten times. The chain employs TRBV2 and TRBJ1-1; maybe TRBD1 (5 bases). The CDR3 extends over 14 amino acids. V was shortened by 5 bases and J by 4 bases, with 14 bases between the two germline ends. CDR1 SNHLY and CDR2 FYNNEI come from the germline V gene. The CDR3 coding sequence is TGTGCCAGCAGTTCACAGGCTGGGTCCACTGAAGCTTTCTTT. Translation: CASSSQAGSTEAFF.

This clonotype was seen a few times. This rearrangement joins TRBV28 to TRBJ1-2, with 7 bases identical to TRBD1. J was trimmed by 6 bases and V by 10 bases; bases with no gene match: 14. The CDR3 consists of 14 residues. CDR1 is MDHEN and CDR2 is SYDVKM in the germline V gene. CDR3 protein: CATPTGSGGDGYTF. CDR3 nucleotide sequence: TGTGCCACCCCGACAGGGTCCGGGGGCGATGGCTACACCTTC.

Ten or more counts support this clonotype. The CDR3 reads CASSVNDPYEQYF. CDR3 in DNA: TGTGCCAGCAGTGTGAACGATCCTTACGAGCAGTACTTC. The gene calls are TRBV25-1 and TRBJ2-7; D ambiguous. Germline CDR1 and CDR2: MGHDK and SYGVNS. CDR3 length equals 13 residues. V was clipped by 4 bases and J by 4 bases, with 11 bases between them.

This clonotype is deemed medium-sized (0.01 to 0.1%). J is TRBJ2-5 and V is TRBV2, with 7 bases that match TRBD2. The CDR3 runs 13 residues. The trim removed 1 base at V and 5 bases at J, leaving 1 base unmatched. Germline lookup yields CDR1 SNHLY and CDR2 FYNNEI. DNA for the CDR3: TGTGCCAGCAGTGAAGAAGCGGGGGAGACCCAGTACTTC. Translating it yields CASSEEAGETQYF.

Ten or more counts support this clonotype. The gene calls are TRBV6-1 and TRBJ1-5, with D hard to call. The CDR3 covers 15 residues. Germline V gives CDR1 MNHNS, CDR2 SASEGT. The V gene lost 3 bases and the J gene lost 2 bases, with 11 bases spanning the gap. This CDR3 reads CASSDLRKGNQPQHF. CDR3 bases: TGTGCCAGCAGTGACCTACGGAAGGGCAATCAGCCCCAGCATTTT.

Many counts were recorded for this clonotype. CDR3 nucleotide sequence: TGTGCCAGCAGAAAAGCGGGTTCTTCCTACGAGCAGTACTTC. This translates into CASRKAGSSYEQYF. V usage is TRBV5-6 and J usage is TRBJ2-7; possibly TRBD2 for D (6 bases). The germline CDR1 and CDR2 sequences are SGHDT and YYEEEE. Trimming took 5 bases from V and 1 from J, leaving 13 bases between them. The length of the CDR3 is 14 residues. Supplemented by reference TRBV5-6 and TRBJ2-7, the full variable domain reads DAGVTQSPTHLIKTRGQQVTLRCSPKSGHDTVSWYQQALGQGPQFIFQYYEEEERQRGNFPDRFSGHQFPNYSSELNVNALLLGDSALYLCASRKAGSSYEQYFGPGTRLTVT.

This clonotype was counted only a few times. This sequence joins TRBV7-8 and TRBJ2-5; possibly TRBD2 for D (5 bases). CDR1 is SGHVS and CDR2 is FQNEAQ in the germline V gene. The CDR3 covers 15 residues. Trimming stripped 3 bases from V and 2 bases from J, with 13 bases between. CDR3 residues: CASSFQEDSQETQYF. CDR3 DNA sequence: TGTGCCAGCAGCTTCCAGGAGGACTCTCAAGAGACCCAGTACTTC.

This clonotype was counted at least ten times. CDR3 nucleotide sequence: TGTGCCTGGAGTGTACGGGGAGGGGGAGAGCTGTTTTTT. Its protein is CAWSVRGGGELFF. This chain connects TRBV30 to TRBJ2-2, with D possibly being TRBD2 (7 bases). Germline lookup yields CDR1 GTSNPN and CDR2 SVGIG (reference sequence). This CDR3 is built from 13 residues. Trimming took 0 bases from V and 11 from J, leaving 13 bases between them.

The chain couples TRBV6-1 to TRBJ1-1; TRBD1 might be the D (5 bases). The CDR3 is 13 amino acids. V lost 6 bases and J lost 6, with 14 bases in between. Germline assignment: CDR1 MNHNS and CDR2 SASEGT. Here the CDR3 DNA reads TGTGCCAGCAGCGACCGGAGGGGAGCTGAAGCTTTCTTT. Amino acids: CASSDRRGAEAFF.

This clonotype was seen ten or more times. The V call is TRBV5-1, the J call TRBJ2-1; maybe TRBD2 (6 bases). The CDR3 extends over 17 amino acids. Trimming removed 2 bases from V and 0 bases from J, with 15 bases in between. Germline CDR1 reads SGHRS; CDR2 reads YFSETQ. Written as DNA, the CDR3 is TGCGCCAGCAGCTTCTCTAGCGTAATAAGCTCCTACAATGAGCAGTTCTTC. Its translation: CASSFSSVISSYNEQFF.

The CDR3 region is CSATPPTGSSYEQYF. The CDR3 nucleotides read TGCAGTGCCACACCCCCGACCGGTAGCTCCTACGAGCAGTACTTC. This chain links TRBV20-1 with TRBJ2-7; D remains ambiguous. CDR1 and CDR2 (germline): DFQATT, SNEGSKA (reference sequence). The CDR3 covers 15 residues. V was cut by 6 bases and J by 0 bases, with 18 bases left in between.